This passage covers 25 T cell receptor beta chains from one sample sequenced in a study of shared clonotypes between healthy human individuals. TCRdb's copy holds only in-frame clones and misses some; the assay was immunoSEQ multiplex PCR. The profile covers around 2,100,000 clones, with approximately 94% appearing a single time and roughly 1.2% taken by the ten largest. Terminally differentiated effector memory CD45RA+ cells were left out of the naive CD8 fraction, which was CD45RO-negative and positively selected for CCR7. The material sequenced was naive CD8+ T cells sorted from blood. The receptors derive from a man aged 18-30 years in good health.

The chain combines TRBV6-5 with TRBJ2-3, with 9 bases matching TRBD2. This CDR3 contains 16 residues. J lost 4 bases, V lost 1 base, and 6 bases had no gene match. The germline gives CDR1 MNHEY, CDR2 SVGAGI. CDR3 nucleotides: TGTGCCAGCAGTTACTTCGGCGGGAGGGATGCAGATACGCAGTATTTT. Its translation is CASSYFGGRDADTQYF.

The chain joins TRBV5-1 to TRBJ2-7, with 8 bases aligning to TRBD1. J lost 3 bases, V lost 1 base, and 3 bases had no gene match. Germline V gene sequence: CDR1 SGHRS, CDR2 YFSETQ. The CDR3 loop spans 14 amino acids. This chain's CDR3 is CASSLFTGGYEQYF. CDR3 bases: TGCGCCAGCAGCTTGTTTACAGGGGGCTACGAGCAGTACTTC.

V gene TRBV30 combines with J gene TRBJ2-5; D may correspond to TRBD1 or TRBD2 (5 bases each). Per germline, CDR1 GTSNPN and CDR2 SVGIG (reference sequence). The V end was cut by 0 bases, the J end by 7 bases, with 15 bases between. The CDR3 contains 14 residues. CDR3 residues: CAWSVIGTPLTQYF. The CDR3 DNA sequence: TGTGCCTGGAGTGTAATCGGGACCCCTTTGACCCAGTACTTC.

The CDR3 spells CAWSVPGQGNSPLHF. In DNA, the CDR3 is TGTGCCTGGAGTGTACCGGGACAGGGAAATTCACCCCTCCACTTT. The rearrangement uses TRBV30 and TRBJ1-6, with 9 bases that match TRBD1. Germline values: CDR1 GTSNPN, CDR2 SVGIG (reference sequence). CDR3 length: 15 amino acids. Trimming cost V 0 bases and J 7 bases; bases outside gene matches: 4.

This chain joins TRBV13 and TRBJ1-1, with D perhaps matching TRBD1 (6 bases). Germline loops: CDR1 PRHDT, CDR2 FYEKMQ (reference sequence). The CDR3 consists of 13 residues. V was trimmed by 4 bases and J by 2 bases, leaving 8 bases between them. In nucleotides, the CDR3 is TGTGCCAGCAGCTGGACAGCTAACACTGAAGCTTTCTTT. This encodes CASSWTANTEAFF.

Points on this clone: Germline and junction disagree at one end, which may indicate a read error. The CDR3 region has the DNA TGCTGCGTTGAGGAGCGGGGGGGCCAGGAGACCCAGTACTTC. It yields the protein CCVEERGGQETQYF. V usage is TRBV29-1 and J usage is TRBJ2-5, with 10 bases identical to TRBD2. Germline V gene data show CDR1 as SQVTM and CDR2 as ANQGSEA. The CDR3 has 14 amino acids.

The V call is TRBV27, the J call TRBJ2-7; no definite D call. This CDR3 is built from 16 residues. Between the trimmed V and J ends, which lost 5 bases and 11 bases, there was a span of 28 bases. Germline V gives CDR1 MNHEY, CDR2 SMNVEV (reference sequence). CDR3 region: CASSPSDGVSILPKYF. Written as DNA, the CDR3 is TGTGCCAGCAGTCCGAGTGATGGGGTCTCCATCCTCCCTAAGTACTTC.

This chain connects TRBV25-1 to TRBJ2-7; TRBD1 is a possible D gene (5 bases). The V and J ends lost 3 bases and 3 bases respectively, with 9 bases between them. The CDR3 has 13 amino acids. In germline, CDR1 is MGHDK, CDR2 SYGVNS. The CDR3 sequence: CASSDPTGYEQYF. Written as DNA, the CDR3 is TGTGCCAGCAGTGACCCAACAGGCTACGAGCAGTACTTC.

The chain links TRBV5-6 to TRBJ2-7; possibly TRBD1 or TRBD2 for D (6 bases each). V was trimmed by 3 bases and J by 3 bases, leaving 16 bases between them. Germline CDR1 and CDR2: SGHDT and YYEEEE. This CDR3 is built from 15 residues. This CDR3 is CASSSEGGGLYEQYF. In DNA form, the CDR3 reads TGTGCCAGCAGCTCGGAGGGGGGCGGGCTCTACGAGCAGTACTTC.

The CDR3 sequence: CASSEGLAGAREQYF. DNA for the CDR3: TGCGCCAGCAGTGAGGGACTAGCGGGAGCACGTGAGCAGTACTTC. The gene calls are TRBV10-1 and TRBJ2-7; 13 nucleotides line up with TRBD2. Looked up from germline, CDR1 is WNHNN and CDR2 is SYGVQD (reference sequence). The trim removed 2 bases at V and 7 bases at J, leaving 5 bases unmatched. CDR3 length equals 15 residues.

The chain has TRBV13 and TRBJ1-1; TRBD1 aligns across 11 bases. The V and J ends lost 4 bases and 5 bases, in that order; junction bases with no gene match: 9. Germline values: CDR1 PRHDT, CDR2 FYEKMQ (reference sequence). The CDR3 is made up of 16 amino acids. The CDR3 bases are TGTGCCAGCAGCTACACCGGGACAGGGGGACGGACTGAAGCTTTCTTT. Translation: CASSYTGTGGRTEAFF.

This chain links TRBV6-6 with TRBJ2-1, with 7 bases aligning to TRBD1. Germline CDR1 and CDR2: MNHNY and SVGAGI (reference sequence). The CDR3 has 16 residues. With V trimmed by 8 bases and J by 10 bases, 20 bases remained unmatched. For the CDR3, the DNA is TGTGCCAGCGGAAACGGACAGGTGGATCTCTGGAGCGAGCAGTTCTTC. Translated: CASGNGQVDLWSEQFF.

The chain couples TRBV6-4 to TRBJ2-3, with a possible D match to TRBD2 (5 bases). Trimming cost V 6 bases and J 0 bases, with 10 bases left between them. The CDR3 length is 14 residues. CDR1 MRHNA and CDR2 SNTAGT come from the germline V gene. CDR3 coding DNA: TGTGCCAGCAGCCCTAGGAGGAGCACAGATACGCAGTATTTT. The encoded protein is CASSPRRSTDTQYF.

This clone was seen a few times. The chain employs TRBV5-4 and TRBJ1-2; possibly TRBD1 for D (6 bases). Germline CDR1 and CDR2: SGHNT and YYREEE (reference sequence). The V and J ends lost 4 bases and 1 base respectively, with 11 bases between them. The CDR3 totals 14 residues. The CDR3 coding sequence is TGTGCCAGCAGCAGCCGACAGGATAACTATGGCTACACCTTC. This translates into CASSSRQDNYGYTF.

The chain carries TRBV14 and TRBJ2-1; TRBD2 is a possible D gene (6 bases). Trimming cost V 4 bases and J 2 bases, with 12 bases left between them. CDR3 length: 15 residues. Germline CDR1 and CDR2: SGHDN and FVKESK. DNA for the CDR3: TGTGCCAGCAGCCTTGAACCGGGAGCCTACAATGAGCAGTTCTTC. Amino acids: CASSLEPGAYNEQFF.

The genes are TRBV27 and TRBJ2-7; D is perhaps TRBD1 (6 bases). The germline gives CDR1 MNHEY, CDR2 SMNVEV (reference sequence). The CDR3 covers 14 residues. Trimming took off 2 bases at V and 3 bases at J, with 11 bases between the two ends. CDR3 sequence reads: CASSLRGILYEQYF. As DNA, the CDR3 is TGTGCCAGCAGTTTAAGGGGGATCCTCTACGAGCAGTACTTC.

Only one count was recorded for this clone. J is TRBJ2-1 and V is TRBV10-3; 11 positions match TRBD1. Per the germline V gene, CDR1 is ENHRY and CDR2 is SYGVKD. The V and J ends lost 3 bases and 8 bases, in that order; junction bases with no gene match: 6. The CDR3 is 15 amino acids. DNA of the CDR3: TGTGCCATCAGTGACCCGGGACAGGGGGTCCATGAGCAGTTCTTC. Amino acids: CAISDPGQGVHEQFF.

V is TRBV7-9 and J is TRBJ1-4, with 11 bases matching TRBD1. This CDR3 is built from 16 residues. The ends lost 4 bases at V and 3 bases at J; junction bases unmatched: 4. From germline, CDR1 is SEHNR and CDR2 FQNEAQ (reference sequence). The CDR3 spells CASSSDRGLANEKLFF. CDR3 bases: TGTGCCAGCAGCTCGGACAGGGGGCTCGCTAATGAAAAACTGTTTTTT.

This sequence joins TRBV9 and TRBJ2-7, with 15 positions matching TRBD2. This CDR3 spans 16 amino acids. CDR1 is SGDLS and CDR2 is YYNGEE in the germline V gene. V was pared by 3 bases and J by 2 bases, with 3 bases of the junction left unmatched. CDR3 protein: CASSEGLAGGTYEQYF. As DNA, the CDR3 is TGTGCCAGCAGCGAGGGACTAGCGGGGGGAACCTACGAGCAGTACTTC.

This rearrangement joins TRBV30 to TRBJ1-3; D gene uncertain. Germline V gene data show CDR1 as GTSNPN and CDR2 as SVGIG (reference sequence). The ends were cut back, 6 bases at V and 2 bases at J, with 14 bases in the middle. CDR3 size: 14 residues. The CDR3 DNA follows: TGTGCCTGCCTTCCAGGAGGGACTGGAAACACCATATATTTT. Translated: CACLPGGTGNTIYF.

In its sample, this clone was seen once. The gene calls are TRBV19 and TRBJ2-5; no reliable D call. V was pared by 6 bases and J by 5 bases, with 4 bases between. CDR1 is LNHDA and CDR2 is SQIVND in the germline V gene (reference sequence). This CDR3 has 10 amino acids. CDR3 DNA: TGTGCCAGTAGGGGGGAGACCCAGTACTTC. The encoded protein is CASRGETQYF.

This chain connects TRBV7-3 to TRBJ2-2, with 8 bases matching TRBD2. The CDR3 runs to 15 residues. Germline V gives CDR1 SGHTA, CDR2 FQGTGA. J was trimmed by 5 bases and V by 5 bases; bases with no gene match: 7. The CDR3 DNA reads as TGTGCCAGCAGCCGGGGGGGCCCGGGTACCGGGGAGCTGTTTTTT. It is translated as CASSRGGPGTGELFF.

The V call is TRBV5-1, the J call TRBJ2-3; D not resolved. The CDR3 contains 13 residues. The germline V and J ends were trimmed by 0 bases and 2 bases, with 4 bases remaining between them. From germline, CDR1 is SGHRS and CDR2 YFSETQ. The chain's CDR3 is CASSLGATDTQYF. DNA for the CDR3: TGCGCCAGCAGCTTGGGAGCCACAGATACGCAGTATTTT.

The chain recombines TRBV7-3 with TRBJ2-1; 9 bases are shared with TRBD2. The CDR3 contains 16 residues. Germline V CDR1 and CDR2: SGHTA, FQGTGA. The trim removed 5 bases at V and 6 bases at J, leaving 11 bases unmatched. The CDR3 loop is CASSPHPGLALNEQFF. CDR3 coding DNA: TGTGCCAGCAGCCCCCACCCGGGACTAGCTCTCAATGAGCAGTTCTTC.

Worth noting for this clone: The sample has other DNA sequences that encode this CDR3 too. The chain recombines TRBV4-1 with TRBJ1-5; no definite D call. Germline loops: CDR1 MGHRA, CDR2 YSYEKL. The CDR3 extends over 15 amino acids. V lost 0 bases and J 3 bases, leaving 9 bases between the germline ends. CDR3: CASSQEPGLNQPQHF. As DNA, the CDR3 is TGCGCCAGCAGCCAAGAACCTGGACTCAATCAGCCCCAGCATTTT.